A selection of T cell receptor beta chains follows, all from one sample in a study of T cells in localized non-small cell lung cancer. Some clones are missing from TCRdb's copy, which holds only in-frame ones; the method was immunoSEQ multiplex PCR. The data hold tens of thousands of clones, with about 92% observed a single time. Specimen: peripheral blood, collected before any cancer treatment. Receptors originate from a female donor older than 55 with stage I lung adenocarcinoma. Both conserved end residues are part of each CDR3. The D gene is left open where the match is weak. Some rows have no size entry. The others give once, few or many, or a class for an expanded clone.

NA	TRBV6-5	NA	TRBJ1-4	TGTGCCAGCAGTCAAGGGGCAGCAACTAATGAAAAACTGTTTTTT	CASSQGAATNEKLFF
NA	TRBV21-1	NA	TRBJ2-7	TGTGCCAGCAGCAAAGCGCTGAGAGAGGGCGAGCAGTACTTC	CASSKALREGEQYF
once	TRBV5-6	TRBD1	TRBJ1-1	TGTGCCAGCAGCTTGCGGGACAGAAACACTGAAGCTTTCTTT	CASSLRDRNTEAFF
NA	TRBV5-1	TRBD1	TRBJ2-7	TGCGCCAGCAGCACAGGGACAGGAGTAGCCTACGAGCAGTACTTC	CASSTGTGVAYEQYF
NA	TRBV9	NA	TRBJ2-2	TGTGCCAGCAGCGTAGGGGACTTGAACACCGGGGAGCTGTTTTTT	CASSVGDLNTGELFF
NA	TRBV10-3	NA	TRBJ2-5	TGTGCCATCAGTGAGCGGGACCCGCAAGAGACCCAGTACTTC	CAISERDPQETQYF
NA	TRBV9	NA	TRBJ1-3	TGTGCCAGCAGCGCGGGTCCAGCTCCCGAATCTGGAAACACCATATATTTT	CASSAGPAPESGNTIYF
NA	TRBV11-3	NA	TRBJ1-1	TGTGCCAGCAGCTACACCGGGTTGAACACTGAAGCTTTCTTT	CASSYTGLNTEAFF
NA	TRBV5-1	TRBD1	TRBJ2-7	TGCGCCAGCAGCTTGGAAGGACAGGGGAACGAGCAGTACTTC	CASSLEGQGNEQYF
few	TRBV11-2	NA	TRBJ1-2	TGTGCCAGCACCCAAACAGGGATTGGCGGCTACACCTTC	CASTQTGIGGYTF
NA	TRBV10-3	TRBD2	TRBJ2-1	TGTGCCATCAGTGAGGAACTAGCGGGAATCGGGAATGAGCAGTTCTTC	CAISEELAGIGNEQFF
NA	TRBV29-1	NA	TRBJ2-7	TGCAGCGTTGGCGAGGTCCACGAGCAGTACTTC	CSVGEVHEQYF
NA	TRBV18	NA	TRBJ2-3	TGTGCCAGCTCACCTAGACTCCTCCGAAGCACAGATACGCAGTATTTT	CASSPRLLRSTDTQYF
NA	TRBV29-1	NA	TRBJ1-2	TGCAGCGTTGAAACCCCCCAGGCAGGCTACTATGGCTACACCTTC	CSVETPQAGYYGYTF
NA	TRBV5-8	NA	TRBJ1-2	TGTGCCAGCACCAGAAACTATGGCTACACCTTC	CASTRNYGYTF
NA	TRBV10-3	NA	TRBJ2-2	TGTGCCATCCCCGGGGCGGGGAACACCGGGGAGCTGTTTTTT	CAIPGAGNTGELFF
NA	TRBV27	NA	TRBJ2-1	TGTGCCAGCAGTACCTTCGAAACAGGTTACAATGAGCAGTTCTTC	CASSTFETGYNEQFF
NA	TRBV10-3	NA	TRBJ1-2	TGTGCCATCAGTGAGGAGGGGAACTATGGCTACACCTTC	CAISEEGNYGYTF
NA	TRBV19	NA	TRBJ1-1	TGTGCCAGTAGTATGAGTGGCCCCGAAGCTTTCTTT	CASSMSGPEAFF
NA	TRBV14	TRBD1	TRBJ1-4	TGTGCCAGCAGCCTACCGGGACAGGGGATTGAAAAACTGTTTTTT	CASSLPGQGIEKLFF
NA	TRBV7-2	NA	TRBJ2-7	TGTGCCAGCAGGTCAGCCGGGGGCCAATTAAACGAGCAGTACTTC	CASRSAGGQLNEQYF
once	TRBV4-3	TRBD2	TRBJ2-3	TGCGCCAGCAGCCAAGGAGCGGGGTTCCCCACAGATACGCAGTATTTT	CASSQGAGFPTDTQYF
NA	TRBV4-3	TRBD1	TRBJ1-1	TGCGCCAGCAGCCAAGATGCGGGACAGGGGATGAACACTGAAGCTTTCTTT	CASSQDAGQGMNTEAFF
NA	TRBV5-1	TRBD1	TRBJ1-6	TGCGCCAGCAGTTCGGGACAGGGGGTCGGTTCACCCCTCCACTTT	CASSSGQGVGSPLHF
NA	TRBV5-4	NA	TRBJ2-1	TGTGCCAGCAGCCTGGACAGAACAAATGAGCAGTTCTTC	CASSLDRTNEQFF
NA	TRBV7-6	NA	TRBJ1-2	TGTGCCAGCAGCTTAGGGGACGGTTTCTATGGCTACACCTTC	CASSLGDGFYGYTF
NA	TRBV27	TRBD2	TRBJ2-5	TGTGCCAGCTCCATACATAGGACTAGCGGCCAAGAGACCCAGTACTTC	CASSIHRTSGQETQYF
NA	TRBV9	TRBD1	TRBJ2-7	TGTGCCAGCAGCGCCGGGACAGGGCACTACGAGCAGTACTTC	CASSAGTGHYEQYF
NA	TRBV6-5	TRBD1	TRBJ1-5	TGTGCCAGCAGTAGAACAGGGGAAAACAATCAGCCCCAGCATTTT	CASSRTGENNQPQHF
NA	TRBV7-7	NA	TRBJ2-6	TGTGCTAGCAGCTTAGGCCCTTCTGGGGCCAACGTCCTGACTTTC	CASSLGPSGANVLTF
NA	TRBV7-2	NA	TRBJ2-3	TGTGCCAGCAGCCCCGGACTTAACACAGATACGCAGTATTTT	CASSPGLNTDTQYF
NA	TRBV18	NA	TRBJ1-1	TGTGCCAGCTCATTGGGGGGACCCCCTCTGAACACTGAAGCTTTCTTT	CASSLGGPPLNTEAFF
NA	TRBV10-3	TRBD1	TRBJ1-5	TGTGCCATCAGTACCGGGACAGGGGGCAATCAGCCCCAGCATTTT	CAISTGTGGNQPQHF
NA	TRBV10-3	NA	TRBJ2-3	TGTGCCACATCAACAGGGGAGGCAGATACGCAGTATTTT	CATSTGEADTQYF
NA	TRBV25-1	NA	TRBJ1-4	TGTGCCAGCAGTACCGGGGGCGGTAATGAAAAACTGTTTTTT	CASSTGGGNEKLFF
NA	TRBV6-6	TRBD2	TRBJ2-2	TGTGCCAGCCGTAGACTAGCGGGAGAGCCCGGGGAGCTGTTTTTT	CASRRLAGEPGELFF
NA	TRBV5-4	TRBD2	TRBJ2-5	TGTGCCAGCAGCTCGGGTAGCGGGGGGGCAGAGACCCAGTACTTC	CASSSGSGGAETQYF
few	TRBV6-6	NA	TRBJ2-2	TGTGCCAGCAGTGGGCGGCAGAGGAGCCCCGGGGAGCTGTTTTTT	CASSGRQRSPGELFF
NA	TRBV28	TRBD2	TRBJ2-1	TGTGCCAGCAGTCTCACTAGCGGGGGGGCCGTGGATGAGCAGTTCTTC	CASSLTSGGAVDEQFF
NA	TRBV12-5	NA	TRBJ1-5	TGTGCTAGTGGTTTGGTACACGCAGGAAATCAGCCCCAGCATTTT	CASGLVHAGNQPQHF
NA	TRBV10-2	TRBD1	TRBJ2-3	TGCGCCAGCAGGGACAGGGGGGTCGCAGATACGCAGTATTTT	CASRDRGVADTQYF
NA	TRBV6-1	NA	TRBJ1-1	TGTGCCATCATACAGAACAGGAACACTGAAGCTTTCTTT	CAIIQNRNTEAFF
NA	TRBV5-6	NA	TRBJ2-1	TGTGCCAGCAGCACACAGGGGAGGACTTCCTACAATGAGCAGTTCTTC	CASSTQGRTSYNEQFF
NA	TRBV10-3	NA	TRBJ1-2	TGTGCCATCAGTGAGTTTAGCAATATCTATGGCTACACCTTC	CAISEFSNIYGYTF
NA	TRBV29-1	TRBD1	TRBJ1-2	TGCAGCTTCGAATCGGACAGGGGGACGGGCTACACCTTC	CSFESDRGTGYTF